In its sample, the clone carrying this T cell receptor beta chain was seen once. The sample originates from a study of blood T cell repertoires in COVID-19. Study-level information: Acute and convalescent COVID-19 samples came from the United States, Italy and Spain.

The ends were cut back, 0 bases at V and 3 bases at J, with 10 bases in the middle. Germline V gives CDR1 SGHRS, CDR2 YFSETQ. This CDR3 spans 15 amino acids. Methods used by the authors: Amplification from reference gene primers served as the basis for estimated nucleated cell counts. Here immunoSEQ multiplex PCR was the method, and the copy in TCRdb shows in-frame clones only, minus some. V, J and clone size are taken as reported in that table, and D and trimming were inferred from the DNA itself. This sample carries approximately 250,000 clones, over 80% of them seen once, and the ten largest clones take 4.1%.

The sequence derives from a woman aged 25 to 45 with acute COVID-19. The specimen was PBMCs or T cells enriched from blood (not recorded which). The V call is TRBV5-1, the J call TRBJ1-5; TRBD1 might be the D (6 bases). The CDR3 DNA is TGCGCCAGCAGCTTGGGGGGACAAGACAATCAGCCCCAGCATTTT. Protein: CASSLGGQDNQPQHF.